One sample yielded the 9 T cell receptor beta chains listed below, sequenced in a study of blood T cell repertoires in COVID-19. Profiled with immunoSEQ multiplex PCR; TCRdb holds only in-frame clones, not every one. The sample has about 310,000 clones, roughly 90% seen once. The sequenced material came from peripheral blood. Receptor source: a woman between 25 and 40 years old with COVID-19, enrolled during active disease.

The CDR3 loop reads CASSDQGEVSYEQYF. CDR3 DNA: TGTGCCAGCAGTGATCAGGGGGAAGTCTCCTACGAGCAGTACTTC. The chain combines TRBV6-1 with TRBJ2-7; TRBD1 agrees at 7 bases. The CDR3 spans 15 residues. The germline V gene has CDR1 MNHNS and CDR2 SASEGT. V lost 3 bases to trimming and J lost 0 bases; unmatched junction nucleotides: 5.

The chain combines TRBV19 with TRBJ2-6, with D possibly TRBD1 on 6 matching bases. This CDR3 contains 16 residues. Germline CDR1 reads LNHDA; CDR2 reads SQIVND (reference sequence). V was trimmed by 5 bases and J by 0 bases, leaving 11 bases between them. CDR3 residues: CASSRQVTSGANVLTF. In nucleotides, the CDR3 is TGTGCCAGTAGTCGACAGGTAACCTCTGGGGCCAACGTCCTGACTTTC.

The rearrangement uses TRBV30 and TRBJ1-1; D is ambiguous. CDR1 is GTSNPN and CDR2 is SVGIG in the germline V gene (reference sequence). The CDR3 runs to 14 residues. The ends were cut back, 3 bases at V and 1 base at J, with 12 bases in the middle. CDR3 sequence reads: CAWSLPGGNTEAFF. The DNA of the CDR3 is TGTGCCTGGAGCCTGCCGGGTGGGAACACTGAAGCTTTCTTT.

The gene calls are TRBV7-6 and TRBJ2-2; perhaps TRBD2 as D (6 bases). The CDR3 runs 17 residues. Germline loops: CDR1 SGHVS, CDR2 FNYEAQ. Trimming removed 5 bases at V and 2 bases at J, with 18 bases between. CDR3 nucleotides: TGTGCCAGCAGCCGTGGGGAGGCCGACCCTAACACCGGGGAGCTGTTTTTT. Protein sequence: CASSRGEADPNTGELFF.

This clone was seen once. The J gene is TRBJ1-2, the V gene TRBV5-6; TRBD1 agrees at 8 bases. The J segment lost 4 bases and the V segment lost 2 bases, leaving 4 bases of the junction unmatched. Germline CDR1 SGHDT, CDR2 YYEEEE. This CDR3 has 14 residues. This CDR3 is CASSFRGRPYGYTF. CDR3 nucleotide sequence: TGTGCCAGCAGCTTCAGGGGGCGCCCCTATGGCTACACCTTC.

V gene TRBV11-2 combines with J gene TRBJ2-5; D not certain. The CDR3 extends over 13 amino acids. V was cut by 0 bases and J by 5 bases, with 7 bases left in between. The germline CDR1 and CDR2 sequences are SGHAT and FQNNGV. CDR3 sequence (DNA): TGTGCCAGCAGCTTAGATCTCGGGGAGACCCAGTACTTC. Translation: CASSLDLGETQYF.

This rearrangement joins TRBV5-1 to TRBJ1-1, with 7 bases fitting TRBD1. With V trimmed by 0 bases and J by 6 bases, 2 bases remained unmatched. The germline V gene has CDR1 SGHRS and CDR2 YFSETQ. This CDR3 comprises 13 residues. This CDR3 is CASSLAGTAEAFF. The CDR3, as DNA: TGCGCCAGCAGCTTGGCGGGGACAGCTGAAGCTTTCTTT. Full variable domain (outside the CDR3, taken from reference TRBV5-1 and TRBJ1-1): KAGVTQTPRYLIKTRGQQVTLSCSPISGHRSVSWYQQTPGQGLQFLFEYFSETQRNKGNFPGRFSGRQFSNSRSEMNVSTLELGDSALYLCASSLAGTAEAFFGQGTRLTVV.

This chain links TRBV29-1 with TRBJ1-5, with D perhaps TRBD1 (6 bases). CDR1 SQVTM and CDR2 ANQGSEA come from the germline V gene. The CDR3 totals 15 residues. The germline V and J ends were trimmed by 5 bases and 3 bases, with 17 bases remaining between them. For the CDR3, the DNA is TGCAGCGTTACATTAACAGGGCTCCTCAATCAGCCCCAGCATTTT. As protein: CSVTLTGLLNQPQHF.

The V and J genes are TRBV5-6 and TRBJ1-2, with D uncertain. CDR3 length: 14 amino acids. V gave up 0 bases and J gave up 0 bases, with 6 bases separating them. Germline V CDR1 and CDR2: SGHDT, YYEEEE. CDR3: CASSLGPTNYGYTF. Here the CDR3 DNA reads TGTGCCAGCAGCTTGGGGCCGACTAACTATGGCTACACCTTC.